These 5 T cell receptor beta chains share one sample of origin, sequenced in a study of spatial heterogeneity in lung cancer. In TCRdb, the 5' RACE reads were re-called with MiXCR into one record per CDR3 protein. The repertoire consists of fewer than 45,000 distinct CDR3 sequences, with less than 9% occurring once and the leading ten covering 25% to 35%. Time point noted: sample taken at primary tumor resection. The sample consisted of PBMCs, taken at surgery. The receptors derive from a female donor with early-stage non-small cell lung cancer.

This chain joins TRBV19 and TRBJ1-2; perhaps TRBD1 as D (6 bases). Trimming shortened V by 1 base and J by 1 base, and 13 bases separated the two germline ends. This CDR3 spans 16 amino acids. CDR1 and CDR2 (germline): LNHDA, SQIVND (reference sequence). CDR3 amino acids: CASSIVRDTLNYGYTF. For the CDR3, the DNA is TGTGCCAGTAGTATAGTCCGGGACACCCTTAACTATGGCTACACCTTC.

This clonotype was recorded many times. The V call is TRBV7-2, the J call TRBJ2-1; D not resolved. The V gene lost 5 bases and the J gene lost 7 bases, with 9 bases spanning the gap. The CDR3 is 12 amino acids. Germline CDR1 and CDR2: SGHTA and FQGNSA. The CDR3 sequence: CASSRLGNEQFF. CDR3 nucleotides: TGTGCCAGCAGCCGCCTCGGAAATGAGCAGTTCTTC.

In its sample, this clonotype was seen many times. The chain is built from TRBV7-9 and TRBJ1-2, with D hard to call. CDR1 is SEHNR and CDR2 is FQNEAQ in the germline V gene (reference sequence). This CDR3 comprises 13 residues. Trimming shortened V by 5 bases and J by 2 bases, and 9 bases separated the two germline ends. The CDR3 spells CASSPRENYGYTF. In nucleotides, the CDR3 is TGTGCCAGCAGCCCAAGGGAGAACTATGGCTACACCTTC.

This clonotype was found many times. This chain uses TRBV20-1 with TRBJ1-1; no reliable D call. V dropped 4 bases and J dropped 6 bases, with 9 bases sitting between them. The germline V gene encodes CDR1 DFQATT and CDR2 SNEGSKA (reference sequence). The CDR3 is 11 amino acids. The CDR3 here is CSAKVFAEAFF. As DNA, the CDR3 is TGCAGTGCTAAGGTTTTCGCTGAAGCTTTCTTT.

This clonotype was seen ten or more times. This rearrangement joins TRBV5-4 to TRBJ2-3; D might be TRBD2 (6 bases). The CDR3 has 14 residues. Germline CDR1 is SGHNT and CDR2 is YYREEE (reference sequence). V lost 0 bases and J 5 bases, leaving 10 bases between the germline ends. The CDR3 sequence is CASSLAASEDTQYF. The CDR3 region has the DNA TGTGCCAGCAGCTTGGCGGCTAGCGAAGATACGCAGTATTTT.